The clone carrying this TCR beta chain has only one observation. The data originate from a study of glioma-infiltrating T cells after dendritic cell vaccination. Fresh-frozen tumor tissue and more than two years of survival data were available for all. All glioblastoma patients lacked an isocitrate dehydrogenase mutation. Sequenced by immunoSEQ multiplex PCR; TCRdb stores in-frame clones only, minus some. The sample records around 96,000 clones, over 60% being singletons. The receptor was derived from a human donor with glioblastoma. The sequences come from blood, collected before dendritic cell vaccination.

The CDR3 loop is CASSRQGTSIYEQFF. The DNA of the CDR3 is TGTGCCAGCAGTCGGCAGGGGACTAGTATTTATGAGCAGTTCTTC. The chain combines TRBV6-5 with TRBJ2-1; 8 bases align to TRBD2. With V trimmed by 5 bases and J by 8 bases, 11 bases remained unmatched. This CDR3 has 15 amino acids. CDR1 MNHEY and CDR2 SVGAGI come from the germline V gene.